This T cell receptor beta chain was recovered during a study of cytomegalovirus exposure and HLA in healthy donors. Healthy bone marrow donors formed the donor group. The CDR3 covers 13 residues. Germline values: CDR1 SNHLY, CDR2 FYNNEI. V was pared by 10 bases and J by 1 base, with 11 bases between. Vbeta (60) and Jbeta (13) primers were used in the PCR. Libraries were prepared by immunoSEQ multiplex PCR; TCRdb keeps only in-frame clonotypes and omits some of them. This table holds about 93,000 clones, around 80% found once. The chain has TRBV2 and TRBJ2-1; the D gene is possibly TRBD1 (6 bases). The sequenced sample consisted of PBMCs. The sequence was obtained from a man between 25 and 39 years old in good health and CMV-seronegative. The CDR3, as DNA: TGTGCCACCGACAGGACTTCCTACAATGAGCAGTTCTTC. Translated, it gives CATDRTSYNEQFF.